The clone carrying this T cell receptor (beta chain) occurred once. Its antigen is undetermined. The protocol was immunoSEQ multiplex PCR, while the TCRdb copy is restricted to in-frame clones and leaves out a portion. The data show 5,500 to 9,000 clones, around four fifths seen once. Trimming cost V 6 bases and J 1 base; bases outside gene matches: 8. CDR3 size: 17 residues. Germline CDR1 MNHEY, CDR2 SMNVEV (reference sequence). The record originates from a study of PD-1 blockade in classical Hodgkin lymphoma. Findings and caveats of the study: Compared with baseline, CD4+ but not CD8+ TCR diversity had risen significantly by C4D1. It was reported that newly diagnosed patients had less baseline TCR diversity than healthy donors.

Exposure to brentuximab vedotin varied, and each patient had relapsed following autologous stem cell transplantation. The sample was peripheral blood mononuclear cells (PBMCs), taken before the second cycle of nivolumab. This clonotype originated in a human donor with classical Hodgkin lymphoma. J is TRBJ2-5 and V is TRBV27, with TRBD2 matching 13 bases. This CDR3 is CASSPGGLAGFQETQYF. The CDR3 DNA sequence: TGTGCCAGCAGCCCCGGGGGACTAGCGGGGTTCCAAGAGACCCAGTACTTC.